Described below is a single T cell receptor beta chain sequence and its context. Its antigen is not yet known. Nothing much larger sits one base from this clone, and base qualities are not available. From its cysteine to its phenylalanine, the CDR3 spans 14 amino acids. CDR3 DNA is the only sequence kept; it has 42 bases, read in frame from the first base. Trimming at the junction amounts to 1 base on V and 5 bases on J, and the germline ends lie 10 bases apart. Sequences SGHDT (CDR1) and YYEEEE (CDR2) are obtained from the germline V gene. The library was built by means of RT-PCR. Sequenced using a NextSeq 550. TCRdb cleaned the public reads at Q25 with fastp, built clones with MiXCR and kept in-frame beta chains. Rows are combined by CDR3 protein, so each entry shows the most common genes and DNA. This sample comprises approximately 170,000 distinct CDR3 sequences, about 24% of them detected only once. Clones ranked in the top ten supply roughly a quarter of the sample.

This record comes from a study of patients and donors after allogeneic stem cell transplantation (dated by TCRdb to about 2020). The chain is encoded by TRBV5-6 joined to TRBJ2-1, with a tentative D call of TRBD1 or TRBD2, each matching 6 bases. The TCR originated in a human donor who was either an allogeneic HSCT recipient or a stem cell or donor lymphocyte infusion donor (not recorded which). It is not recorded whose cells these are; they may come from a transplant donor. The specimen sequenced was blood, either unsorted or a sorted T cell fraction (not recorded which). The CDR3 protein is CASSLWGANNEQFF. The DNA sequence follows: TGTGCCAGCAGCTTGTGGGGGGCTAACAATGAGCAGTTCTTC. When the CDR3 is completed using the reference TRBV5-6 and TRBJ2-1 genes on either side, the full variable domain is DAGVTQSPTHLIKTRGQQVTLRCSPKSGHDTVSWYQQALGQGPQFIFQYYEEEERQRGNFPDRFSGHQFPNYSSELNVNALLLGDSALYLCASSLWGANNEQFFGPGTRLTVL.